The clone carrying this T cell receptor (beta chain) showed up just a few times. Its antigen remains unknown. Although they were nominally healthy when sampled, donors likely had unrecorded immune exposures. Primers: 60 Vbeta forward and 13 Jbeta reverse. TCRdb's copy holds only in-frame clones and misses some; the assay was immunoSEQ multiplex PCR. The sample records fewer than 200,000 clones, 71% being singletons. These data belong to a study of cytomegalovirus exposure and HLA in healthy donors. Study findings and constraints: A highly shared variant cluster was judged a likely technical artifact. In a later analysis, TCR association rates varied by HLA locus: DRB1 most, HLA-C fewest. Relative to equally common others, HLA-associated TCR beta chains showed greater clonal expansion in a later analysis.

Germline V gene data show CDR1 as GTSNPN and CDR2 as SVGIG (reference sequence). CDR3 size: 8 residues. Germline trimming cut 8 bases from V and 12 bases from J; bases unmatched to any gene: 3. The specimen was PBMCs. This sequence was found in a girl between 5 and 17 years old in good health and CMV-seronegative. The chain couples TRBV30 to TRBJ1-2; 7 bases fit TRBD1. Here the CDR3 DNA reads TGTGCCGCTGACAGGGACACCTTC. It codes for CAADRDTF.